This T cell receptor (beta chain) was observed in a study of cytomegalovirus exposure and HLA in healthy donors. Study-level findings and limits: In an earlier analysis, most TCR beta V segments were productive about 90% or about 30% of the time.

To note about this clone: As yet, its antigen is unknown.

Trimming removed 8 bases from V and 1 base from J, with 12 bases in between. The CDR3 totals 14 residues. Germline CDR1 is MNHEY and CDR2 is SVGAGI. Researchers ran the PCR with 60 Vbeta and 13 Jbeta primers. TCRdb's table, derived via immunoSEQ multiplex PCR, lists solely in-frame clones and lacks some. The sample has under 150,000 clones; around 63% are singletons. The TCR originated in a man aged 35 to 55 in good health and CMV-seropositive. The gene calls are TRBV6-5 and TRBJ1-3; D uncertain. Sequencing used PBMCs. CDR3 sequence reads: CASCDALSGNTIYF. The CDR3 region has the DNA TGTGCCAGCTGCGATGCACTTTCTGGAAACACCATATATTTT.